Listed here is a single T cell receptor beta chain. Antigen: not known. This entry is derived from a study of identical twins. TCRdb reanalysed the 5' RACE reads using MiXCR and keeps one entry per CDR3 protein. The sample carries 520,000 or so distinct CDR3 sequences, approximately 22% recorded once. Whole-study findings and limits: Out-of-frame beta sequences exhibited a weaker degree of excess twin sharing.

The CDR3 is 16 residues long. J lost 6 bases, V lost 3 bases, and 9 bases had no gene match. The germline CDR1 and CDR2 sequences are WSHSY and SAAADI. This same sample was also part of a study on T cells expressing NK-cell markers. As reported in that work: Dominant NKG2C+ clonotype frequencies of roughly 1.0-7.5% of CD8+ T cells were measured in five or six donors.

The receptor was derived from a woman under 30 in good health. The sequenced material came from CD4+ T cells sorted from blood. This rearrangement joins TRBV10-2 to TRBJ2-7; 12 positions agree with TRBD2. As DNA, the CDR3 is TGCGCCAGCAGTGACATGGGGAGACTAGCGGGAGCCGAGCAGTACTTC. It translates to CASSDMGRLAGAEQYF.